The 10 T cell receptor beta chains below all came from one sample that was sequenced in a study of blood T cell repertoires in COVID-19. Sequencing used immunoSEQ multiplex PCR; TCRdb keeps in-frame clones, though not all of them. The table has fewer than 250,000 clones, 83% seen once; the top ten hold more than 5.5%. Sequenced material: peripheral blood. All receptors come from a human donor in a cohort sampled during active COVID-19.

The chain recombines TRBV18 with TRBJ1-5; no clear D gene. The CDR3 covers 12 residues. V was pared by 4 bases and J by 5 bases, with 6 bases between. Germline CDR1 and CDR2: KGHSH and LQKENI. CDR3: CASSLQDQPQHF. CDR3 sequence (DNA): TGTGCCAGCTCACTTCAGGATCAGCCCCAGCATTTT.

The chain couples TRBV20-1 to TRBJ2-7; the match to TRBD2 covers 7 bases. Trimming cost V 5 bases and J 6 bases; bases outside gene matches: 4. Germline V gives CDR1 DFQATT, CDR2 SNEGSKA (reference sequence). CDR3 size: 11 residues. Written as DNA, the CDR3 is TGCAGTGCTGTAGCGGGTCCCGAGCAGTACTTC. This encodes CSAVAGPEQYF.

The chain has TRBV6-5 and TRBJ1-5, with D maybe TRBD1 (6 bases). The V end lost 5 bases, the J end lost 7 bases, and 9 bases lay between the germline ends. There are 12 residues in the CDR3. Germline CDR1 reads MNHEY; CDR2 reads SVGAGI. CDR3 coding DNA: TGTGCCAGCAGTAAACAGGGCCAGCCCCAGCATTTT. Translating gives CASSKQGQPQHF.

The rearrangement joins TRBV5-1 to TRBJ2-1; D gene unclear. CDR1 is SGHRS, CDR2 YFSETQ, per germline. V lost 0 bases and J 7 bases, leaving 17 bases between the germline ends. The CDR3 extends over 16 amino acids. The DNA for the CDR3 is TGCGCCAGCAGCTTGGCTCCCTTAGCCCCGCCGAATGAGCAGTTCTTC. This encodes CASSLAPLAPPNEQFF.

The chain employs TRBV6-5 and TRBJ2-7; 7 nucleotides align to TRBD1. There are 12 residues in the CDR3. The germline gives CDR1 MNHEY, CDR2 SVGAGI. The V and J ends lost 7 bases and 6 bases, in that order; junction bases with no gene match: 6. CDR3: CASTRTGGEQYF. CDR3 sequence (DNA): TGTGCCAGCACTAGGACAGGTGGCGAGCAGTACTTC.

The chain carries TRBV5-1 and TRBJ2-3; D is ambiguous. Trimming cost V 0 bases and J 1 base, with 6 bases left between them. The CDR3 has 14 residues. Germline V lookup: CDR1 SGHRS, CDR2 YFSETQ. Written as DNA, the CDR3 is TGCGCCAGCAGCTTGGGAGCCCGCACAGATACGCAGTATTTT. Protein: CASSLGARTDTQYF.

The genes are TRBV19 and TRBJ2-1; 11 nucleotides match TRBD2. The germline CDR1 and CDR2 sequences are LNHDA and SQIVND (reference sequence). V trimming: 1 base; J trimming: 4 bases; junction bases outside the gene matches: 6. The CDR3 has 17 residues. The CDR3 spells CASSIGRGLAVYNEQFF. The CDR3 DNA is TGTGCCAGTAGTATAGGCCGGGGACTAGCGGTTTACAATGAGCAGTTCTTC.

The sample holds one count of this clone. The CDR3 DNA is TGTGCCAGCAGTCCCCCCGGGACAGGGTTACGTGAAGCTTTCTTT. Translation: CASSPPGTGLREAFF. The chain joins TRBV25-1 to TRBJ1-1; 9 nucleotides line up with TRBD1. CDR3 length: 15 amino acids. Trimming removed 5 bases from V and 7 bases from J; junction bases left unmatched: 11. Germline CDR1 is MGHDK and CDR2 is SYGVNS.

This chain joins TRBV19 and TRBJ2-3, with D perhaps TRBD1 (6 bases). V dropped 2 bases and J dropped 0 bases, with 15 bases sitting between them. Germline V gene sequence: CDR1 LNHDA, CDR2 SQIVND (reference sequence). CDR3 size: 17 residues. The CDR3, as DNA: TGTGCCAGTAGTATAAACGCAAGGGGGACGAGCACAGATACGCAGTATTTT. Its translation is CASSINARGTSTDTQYF.

The rearrangement uses TRBV6-5 and TRBJ1-2; the D gene is possibly TRBD1 (5 bases). The CDR3 has 16 amino acids. Germline-derived CDR1 and CDR2 are MNHEY and SVGAGI. Trimming removed 0 bases from V and 4 bases from J, with 15 bases in between. DNA for the CDR3: TGTGCCAGCAGTTACTCGACAGACAGAGCACTCTATGGCTACACCTTC. Translated, it gives CASSYSTDRALYGYTF.